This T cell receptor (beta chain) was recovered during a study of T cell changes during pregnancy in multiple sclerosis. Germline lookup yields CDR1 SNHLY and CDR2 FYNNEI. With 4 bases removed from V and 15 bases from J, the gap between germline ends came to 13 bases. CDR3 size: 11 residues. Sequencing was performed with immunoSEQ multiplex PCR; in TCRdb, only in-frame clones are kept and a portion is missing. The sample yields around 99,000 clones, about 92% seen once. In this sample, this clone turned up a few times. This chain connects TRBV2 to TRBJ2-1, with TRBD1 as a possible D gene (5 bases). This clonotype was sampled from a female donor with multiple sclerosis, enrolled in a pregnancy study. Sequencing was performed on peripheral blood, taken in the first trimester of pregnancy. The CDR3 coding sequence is TGTGCCAGCAGTGCTCAGGGTCGATCGTTCTTC. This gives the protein CASSAQGRSFF.